One and the same sample provided the 26 T cell receptor beta chains below, sequenced in a study of Ad26.COV2.S vaccination and SARS-CoV-2 variants. Only in-frame clones appear in the TCRdb table, and some are missing; sequencing was by immunoSEQ multiplex PCR. The sample carries some 300,000 clones, approximately 86% recorded once. Noted treatment: around 19 received Ad26.COV2.S at low or high dose, single or two shots; about five received placebo; per-sample allocation not given. It was on day 63 after the first vaccine or placebo injection that samples were taken. Specimen: peripheral blood, collected in a trial of Ad26.COV2.S vaccine versus placebo. The receptors come from a person aged 18-60 years who received the Ad26.COV2.S COVID-19 vaccine or a placebo.

This chain connects TRBV19 to TRBJ1-2; 9 bases line up with TRBD1. The V gene's germline CDR1 is LNHDA and CDR2 SQIVND (reference sequence). The CDR3 is 17 amino acids. After removal of 5 bases from V and 4 bases from J, the junction contained 14 bases not matched to a gene. The CDR3 sequence is CASSSVRTGEGFYGYTF. CDR3 nucleotides: TGTGCCAGTAGTTCCGTCCGGACAGGGGAAGGGTTCTATGGCTACACCTTC. The complete variable domain, with remaining parts taken from reference TRBV19 and TRBJ1-2, reads DGGITQSPKYLFRKEGQNVTLSCEQNLNHDAMYWYRQDPGQGLRLIYYSQIVNDFQKGDIAEGYSVSREKKESFPLTVTSAQKNPTAFYLCASSSVRTGEGFYGYTFGSGTRLTVV.

The chain recombines TRBV11-2 with TRBJ1-1; 7 bases map to TRBD1. Germline trimming cut 1 base from V and 6 bases from J; bases unmatched to any gene: 8. The CDR3 covers 15 residues. Germline V lookup: CDR1 SGHAT, CDR2 FQNNGV. CDR3 region: CASSLGIGGSAEAFF. CDR3 in DNA: TGTGCCAGCAGCTTAGGCATAGGGGGCAGCGCTGAAGCTTTCTTT.

The chain joins TRBV5-1 to TRBJ1-1; D may be TRBD1 (5 bases). Looked up from germline, CDR1 is SGHRS and CDR2 is YFSETQ. V lost 0 bases, J lost 6 bases, and 9 bases lay in between. CDR3 length: 13 residues. The CDR3 nucleotides are TGCGCCAGCAGCTTGGTGGGGGGTGCTGAAGCTTTCTTT. It encodes CASSLVGGAEAFF.

V and J are TRBV27 and TRBJ2-3; 14 positions agree with TRBD2. V lost 7 bases and J lost 8; bases outside the gene matches: 8. Germline CDR1 reads MNHEY; CDR2 reads SMNVEV (reference sequence). This CDR3 is 15 amino acids long. CDR3 in amino acids: CASKGLAGAPGTQYF. The CDR3 region has the DNA TGTGCCAGCAAGGGACTAGCGGGGGCACCAGGTACGCAGTATTTT.

This rearrangement joins TRBV5-8 to TRBJ2-3; 11 bases map to TRBD2. The junction had 10 bases not matched to a gene; V was cut back by 3 bases and J by 7 bases. Per the germline V gene, CDR1 is SGHTS and CDR2 is YDEGEE. The CDR3 spans 16 residues. The CDR3 DNA reads TGTGCCAGCAGCTACGGACTAGCGGGTTCAGTATATACGCAGTATTTT. As protein: CASSYGLAGSVYTQYF.

This chain links TRBV4-3 with TRBJ1-2; no clear D gene. The CDR3 contains 16 residues. V was pared by 0 bases and J by 3 bases, with 14 bases between. Looked up from germline, CDR1 is LGHNA and CDR2 is YSLEER. The CDR3 coding sequence is TGCGCCAGCAGCCAAGATTACGAGGGCACATACTATGGCTACACCTTC. It is translated as CASSQDYEGTYYGYTF.

The chain is built from TRBV7-7 and TRBJ2-5; 10 bases line up with TRBD2. The V segment lost 4 bases and the J segment 5 bases; nucleotides outside the gene matches: 10. The CDR3 length is 16 residues. Germline CDR1 reads SSHAT; CDR2 reads FNYEAQ (reference sequence). CDR3 amino acids: CASSSRTSGGPETQYF. CDR3 coding DNA: TGTGCCAGCAGCTCCCGGACTAGCGGTGGACCGGAGACCCAGTACTTC.

The chain links TRBV13 to TRBJ2-5; 10 nucleotides agree with TRBD2. CDR3 length: 14 residues. CDR1 PRHDT and CDR2 FYEKMQ come from the germline V gene (reference sequence). V gave up 6 bases and J gave up 8 bases; unmatched junction bases: 9. CDR3 protein: CASRASGGPSTQYF. CDR3 in DNA: TGTGCCAGCAGGGCTAGCGGGGGACCCTCAACCCAGTACTTC.

This clone appeared once. The V gene is TRBV10-3, the J gene TRBJ2-1; 11 bases match TRBD2. Looked up from germline, CDR1 is ENHRY and CDR2 is SYGVKD. After removal of 10 bases from V and 8 bases from J, the junction contained 7 bases not matched to a gene. The CDR3 contains 13 residues. CDR3 amino acids: CASQLAGDYEQFF. The CDR3 DNA follows: TGTGCCAGCCAACTAGCGGGGGATTATGAGCAGTTCTTC.

The chain employs TRBV9 and TRBJ1-1; D remains ambiguous. CDR1 SGDLS and CDR2 YYNGEE come from the germline V gene. Trimming left V 0 bases short and J 1 base short, with 7 bases between. The CDR3 covers 14 residues. The CDR3 DNA reads as TGTGCCAGCAGCGTAGTGTCCAGGAACACTGAAGCTTTCTTT. Translating it yields CASSVVSRNTEAFF.

A single count supports this clone. The chain carries TRBV9 and TRBJ2-5, with 16 bases matching TRBD2. J was trimmed by 7 bases and V by 3 bases; bases with no gene match: 6. The CDR3 consists of 16 residues. Germline CDR1 SGDLS, CDR2 YYNGEE. The chain's CDR3 is CASSGGLAGGRVTQYF. The CDR3 DNA sequence: TGTGCCAGCAGCGGGGGACTAGCGGGAGGGCGCGTGACCCAGTACTTC.

The chain is built from TRBV19 and TRBJ2-7; weak D call: TRBD1 (6 bases). CDR1 is LNHDA and CDR2 is SQIVND in the germline V gene (reference sequence). Between the trimmed V and J ends, which lost 6 bases and 4 bases, there was a span of 16 bases. This CDR3 comprises 14 residues. Written as DNA, the CDR3 is TGTGCCAGTAGCCTCAGGGGACCTCAGTACGAGCAGTACTTC. Translation: CASSLRGPQYEQYF.

This sequence joins TRBV3-1 (or the pseudogene TRBV3-2) and TRBJ2-1; 8 bases map to TRBD2. The CDR3 totals 16 residues. Germline V gives CDR1 LGHDT, CDR2 YNNKEL (reference sequence). V shed 1 base and J 6 bases; nucleotides not matched to a gene: 8. The CDR3 region is CASSQGSGVWGNEQFF. The CDR3 region has the DNA TGTGCCAGCAGCCAAGGTAGCGGGGTATGGGGCAATGAGCAGTTCTTC.

The chain uses TRBV5-1 and TRBJ2-5, with 8 nucleotides matching TRBD1. This CDR3 has 14 residues. The V and J ends lost 0 bases and 5 bases, in that order; junction bases with no gene match: 3. Germline CDR1 is SGHRS and CDR2 is YFSETQ. The CDR3 loop reads CASSLGQGMETQYF. Written as DNA, the CDR3 is TGCGCCAGCAGCTTGGGACAGGGGATGGAGACCCAGTACTTC.

J is TRBJ1-5 and V is TRBV6-2 or TRBV6-3; 12 bases agree with TRBD1. The CDR3 is made up of 15 amino acids. The J segment lost 7 bases and the V segment lost 0 bases, leaving 1 base of the junction unmatched. Per the germline V gene, CDR1 is MNHEY and CDR2 is SVGEGT. CDR3 in amino acids: CASSYSGQGAQPQHF. Written as DNA, the CDR3 is TGTGCCAGCAGTTACTCGGGACAGGGGGCACAGCCCCAGCATTTT.

The chain couples TRBV11-2 to TRBJ2-1; D is perhaps TRBD2 (6 bases). The CDR3 loop spans 15 amino acids. Trimming removed 4 bases at V and 6 bases at J, with 16 bases between. Germline CDR1 and CDR2: SGHAT and FQNNGV. The CDR3 loop is CASSYLEGNSNEQFF. Here the CDR3 DNA reads TGTGCCAGCAGCTACTTGGAGGGTAATTCCAATGAGCAGTTCTTC.

The table lists this clone with a few counts. This rearrangement joins TRBV12-3 or TRBV12-4 to TRBJ1-1, with D hard to call. This CDR3 region has 13 residues. V dropped 1 base and J dropped 4 bases, with 7 bases sitting between them. CDR3 in amino acids: CASSLGRSTEAFF. CDR3 in DNA: TGTGCCAGCAGTTTAGGGAGGAGCACTGAAGCTTTCTTT.

This chain connects TRBV30 to TRBJ2-7; perhaps D is TRBD1 or TRBD2 (5 bases each). This CDR3 is built from 14 residues. Per the germline V gene, CDR1 is GTSNPN and CDR2 is SVGIG (reference sequence). Trimming stripped 4 bases from V and 3 bases from J, with 16 bases between. CDR3 residues: CAWNVLGVYYEQYF. CDR3 coding DNA: TGTGCCTGGAATGTGTTGGGGGTTTACTACGAGCAGTACTTC.

The chain recombines TRBV7-2 with TRBJ1-3; D is unclear. V lost 1 base, J lost 0 bases, and 7 bases lay in between. The CDR3 is made up of 15 amino acids. The V gene's germline CDR1 is SGHTA and CDR2 FQGNSA. Here the CDR3 reads CASSLVGVSGNTIYF. The CDR3 nucleotides are TGTGCCAGCAGCTTAGTGGGAGTCTCTGGAAACACCATATATTTT.

This rearrangement joins TRBV3-1 (or the pseudogene TRBV3-2) to TRBJ2-3; 9 bases line up with TRBD2. Germline-derived CDR1 and CDR2 are LGHDT and YNNKEL (reference sequence). The CDR3 totals 17 residues. The ends lost 0 bases at V and 2 bases at J; junction bases unmatched: 6. The CDR3 protein is CASSQELSGGTTDTQYF. CDR3 coding DNA: TGTGCCAGCAGCCAAGAATTAAGCGGGGGGACCACAGATACGCAGTATTTT.

The chain is built from TRBV4-3 and TRBJ2-5; 7 bases align to TRBD1. The germline gives CDR1 LGHNA, CDR2 YSLEER. This CDR3 has 15 residues. J was trimmed by 1 base and V by 4 bases; bases with no gene match: 6. CDR3 protein: CASSLRQGPQETQYF. The CDR3 coding sequence is TGCGCCAGCAGCCTTCGACAGGGCCCCCAAGAGACCCAGTACTTC.

V is TRBV5-6 and J is TRBJ2-5, with D possibly being TRBD1 (5 bases). From germline, CDR1 is SGHDT and CDR2 YYEEEE. V was trimmed by 7 bases and J by 2 bases, leaving 15 bases between them. The CDR3 covers 14 residues. The CDR3 DNA reads as TGTGCCAGCTCGGTTGTGACAGAACAAGAGACCCAGTACTTC. Amino acids: CASSVVTEQETQYF. Variable domain in full (rest from reference TRBV5-6 and TRBJ2-5): DAGVTQSPTHLIKTRGQQVTLRCSPKSGHDTVSWYQQALGQGPQFIFQYYEEEERQRGNFPDRFSGHQFPNYSSELNVNALLLGDSALYLCASSVVTEQETQYFGPGTRLLVL.

In its sample, this clone was seen a few times. CDR3 coding DNA: TGTGCCAGCAGTTCCCGGGGAGGGCGAGGTGGCTACACCTTC. Translated: CASSSRGGRGGYTF. The chain combines TRBV27 with TRBJ1-2, with no clear D. The CDR3 has 14 amino acids. Germline lookup yields CDR1 MNHEY and CDR2 SMNVEV (reference sequence). Trimming shortened V by 4 bases and J by 7 bases, and 16 bases separated the two germline ends.

This rearrangement joins TRBV4-2 to TRBJ2-3; TRBD1 aligns across 9 bases. V lost 4 bases to trimming and J lost 5 bases; unmatched junction nucleotides: 10. Looked up from germline, CDR1 is LGHNA and CDR2 is YNFKEQ. This CDR3 spans 16 amino acids. The CDR3 region is CASSLTARQGEDTQYF. The CDR3 coding sequence is TGTGCCAGCAGCCTCACTGCACGACAGGGGGAAGATACGCAGTATTTT.

The CDR3 sequence: CASSGRQGAVTEAFF. As DNA, the CDR3 is TGTGCCAGTAGTGGAAGACAGGGGGCAGTGACTGAAGCTTTCTTT. J is TRBJ1-1 and V is TRBV19; 10 positions match TRBD1. Germline V gives CDR1 LNHDA, CDR2 SQIVND (reference sequence). J gave up 5 bases and V 5 bases, and 8 bases lay outside the gene matches. The CDR3 has 15 residues.

Points on this clone: Other DNA sequences within the sample encode an identical CDR3. CDR3 region: CASSVGGSTEAFF. In DNA form, the CDR3 reads TGTGCCAGCAGCGTAGGGGGGAGCACTGAAGCTTTCTTT. The chain uses TRBV9 and TRBJ1-1; perhaps TRBD1 as D (5 bases). Trimming removed 0 bases at V and 4 bases at J, with 7 bases between. The CDR3 is 13 residues long. Germline assignment: CDR1 SGDLS and CDR2 YYNGEE.